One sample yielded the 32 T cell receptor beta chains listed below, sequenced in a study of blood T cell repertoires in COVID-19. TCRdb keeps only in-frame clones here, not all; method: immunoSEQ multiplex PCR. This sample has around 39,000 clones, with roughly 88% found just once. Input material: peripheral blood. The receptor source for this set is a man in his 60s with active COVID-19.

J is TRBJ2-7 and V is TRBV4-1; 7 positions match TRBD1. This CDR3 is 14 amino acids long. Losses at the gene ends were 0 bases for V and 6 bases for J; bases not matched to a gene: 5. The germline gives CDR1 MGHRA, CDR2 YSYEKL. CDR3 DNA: TGCGCCAGCAGCCAAGACCAGGGACAGCCCGAGCAGTACTTC. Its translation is CASSQDQGQPEQYF.

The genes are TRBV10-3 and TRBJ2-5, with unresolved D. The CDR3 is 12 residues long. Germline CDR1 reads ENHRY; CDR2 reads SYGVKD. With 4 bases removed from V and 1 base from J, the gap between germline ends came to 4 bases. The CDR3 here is CAISGSQETQYF. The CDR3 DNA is TGTGCCATCAGTGGCAGCCAAGAGACCCAGTACTTC.

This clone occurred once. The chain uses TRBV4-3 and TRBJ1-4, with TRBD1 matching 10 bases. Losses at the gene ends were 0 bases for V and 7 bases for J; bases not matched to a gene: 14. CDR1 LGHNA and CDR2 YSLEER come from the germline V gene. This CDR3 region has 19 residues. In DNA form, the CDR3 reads TGCGCCAGCAGCCAAGAAATTATGAGGGGACAGGGGAGCGGTGAAAAACTGTTTTTT. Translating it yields CASSQEIMRGQGSGEKLFF.

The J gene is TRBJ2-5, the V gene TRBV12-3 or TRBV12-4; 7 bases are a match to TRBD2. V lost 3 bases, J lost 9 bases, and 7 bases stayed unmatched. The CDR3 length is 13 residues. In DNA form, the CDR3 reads TGTGCCAGCAGTTTGGGGGGGAGCAGGGCCCAGTACTTC. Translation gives CASSLGGSRAQYF.

CDR3 protein: CASSLASSYEQYF. CDR3 coding DNA: TGTGCCAGCAGCTTAGCTAGCTCCTACGAGCAGTACTTC. The rearrangement uses TRBV7-2 and TRBJ2-7; D is undetermined. Germline CDR1 is SGHTA and CDR2 is FQGNSA. V dropped 0 bases and J dropped 0 bases, with 3 bases sitting between them. The CDR3 sequence is 13 residues long.

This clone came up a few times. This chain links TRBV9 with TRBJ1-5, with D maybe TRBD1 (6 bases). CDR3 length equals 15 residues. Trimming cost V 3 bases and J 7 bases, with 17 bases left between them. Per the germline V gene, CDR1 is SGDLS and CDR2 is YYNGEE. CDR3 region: CASSAAGGASQPQHF. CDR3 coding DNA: TGTGCCAGCAGCGCCGCCGGGGGGGCTTCCCAGCCCCAGCATTTT.

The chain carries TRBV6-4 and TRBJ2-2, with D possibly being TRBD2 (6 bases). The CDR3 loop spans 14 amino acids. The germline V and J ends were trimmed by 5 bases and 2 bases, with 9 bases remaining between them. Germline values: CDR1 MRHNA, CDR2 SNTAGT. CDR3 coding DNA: TGTGCCAGCAGTAAGGAGGGAAACACCGGGGAGCTGTTTTTT. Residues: CASSKEGNTGELFF.

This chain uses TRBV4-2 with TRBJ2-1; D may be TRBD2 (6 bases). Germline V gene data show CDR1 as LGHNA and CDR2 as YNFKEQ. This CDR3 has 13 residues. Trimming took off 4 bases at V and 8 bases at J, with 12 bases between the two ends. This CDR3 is CASSPGLSYEQFF. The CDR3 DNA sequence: TGTGCCAGCAGCCCAGGACTATCGTATGAGCAGTTCTTC.

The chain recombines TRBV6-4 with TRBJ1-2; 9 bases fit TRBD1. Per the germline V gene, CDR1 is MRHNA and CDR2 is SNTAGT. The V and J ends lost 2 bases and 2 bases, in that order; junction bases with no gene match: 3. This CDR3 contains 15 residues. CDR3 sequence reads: CASSDTDRGNYGYTF. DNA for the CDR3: TGTGCCAGCAGTGACACCGACAGGGGGAACTATGGCTACACCTTC.

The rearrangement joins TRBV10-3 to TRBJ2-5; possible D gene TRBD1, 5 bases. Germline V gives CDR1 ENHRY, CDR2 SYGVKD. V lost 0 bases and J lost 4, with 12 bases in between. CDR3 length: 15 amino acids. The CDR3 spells CAISESSTGGETQYF. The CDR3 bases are TGTGCCATCAGTGAGTCGTCTACAGGTGGAGAGACCCAGTACTTC.

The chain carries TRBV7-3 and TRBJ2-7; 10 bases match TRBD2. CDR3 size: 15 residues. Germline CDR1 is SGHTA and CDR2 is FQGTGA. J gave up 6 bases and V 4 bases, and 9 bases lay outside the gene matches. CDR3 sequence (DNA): TGTGCCAGCAGCTCCCCTAGCGGGAGCCGGAGCGAGCAGTACTTC. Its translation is CASSSPSGSRSEQYF.

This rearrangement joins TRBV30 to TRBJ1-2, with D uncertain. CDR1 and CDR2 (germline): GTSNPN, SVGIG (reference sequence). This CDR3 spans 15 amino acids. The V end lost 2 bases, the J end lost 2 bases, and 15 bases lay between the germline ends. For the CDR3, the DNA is TGTGCCTGGAGTCAATCCGTCAGTCAAAACTATGGCTACACCTTC. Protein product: CAWSQSVSQNYGYTF.

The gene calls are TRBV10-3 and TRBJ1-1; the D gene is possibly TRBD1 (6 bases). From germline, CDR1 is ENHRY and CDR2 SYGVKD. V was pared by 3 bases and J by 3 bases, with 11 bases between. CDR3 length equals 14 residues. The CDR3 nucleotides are TGTGCCATCAGTGAAGGGGGACCTCACACTGAAGCTTTCTTT. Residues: CAISEGGPHTEAFF.

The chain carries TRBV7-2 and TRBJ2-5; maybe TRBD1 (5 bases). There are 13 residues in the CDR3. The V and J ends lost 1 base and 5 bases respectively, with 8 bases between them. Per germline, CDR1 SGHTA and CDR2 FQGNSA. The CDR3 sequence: CASSLVGDETQYF. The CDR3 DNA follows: TGTGCCAGCAGCTTAGTAGGGGATGAGACCCAGTACTTC.

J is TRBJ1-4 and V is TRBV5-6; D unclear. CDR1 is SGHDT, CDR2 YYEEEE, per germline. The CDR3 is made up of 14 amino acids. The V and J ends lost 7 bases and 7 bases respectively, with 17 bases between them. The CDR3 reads CASPEETSPEKLFF. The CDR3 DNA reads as TGTGCCAGCCCGGAGGAGACTTCCCCTGAAAAACTGTTTTTT.

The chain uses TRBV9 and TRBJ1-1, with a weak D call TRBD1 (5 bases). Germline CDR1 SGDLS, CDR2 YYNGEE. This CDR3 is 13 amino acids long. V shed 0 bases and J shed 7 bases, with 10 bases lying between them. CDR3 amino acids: CASSVAGRDEAFF. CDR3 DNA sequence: TGTGCCAGCAGCGTAGCAGGGCGGGATGAAGCTTTCTTT.

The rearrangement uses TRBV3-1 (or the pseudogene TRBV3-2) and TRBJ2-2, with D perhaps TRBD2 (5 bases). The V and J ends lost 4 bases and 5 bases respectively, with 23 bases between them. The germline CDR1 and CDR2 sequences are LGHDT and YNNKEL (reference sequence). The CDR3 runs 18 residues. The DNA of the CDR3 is TGTGCCAGCAGCCCAACCGAACGGGAATCCTGGTATACCGGGGAGCTGTTTTTT. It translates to CASSPTERESWYTGELFF.

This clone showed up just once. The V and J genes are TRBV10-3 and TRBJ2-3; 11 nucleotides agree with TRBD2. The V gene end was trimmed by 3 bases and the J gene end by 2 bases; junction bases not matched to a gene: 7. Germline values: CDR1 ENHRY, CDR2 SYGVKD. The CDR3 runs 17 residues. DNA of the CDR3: TGTGCCATCAGTGACCCCGGGACTAGCGGAACCACAGATACGCAGTATTTT. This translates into CAISDPGTSGTTDTQYF.

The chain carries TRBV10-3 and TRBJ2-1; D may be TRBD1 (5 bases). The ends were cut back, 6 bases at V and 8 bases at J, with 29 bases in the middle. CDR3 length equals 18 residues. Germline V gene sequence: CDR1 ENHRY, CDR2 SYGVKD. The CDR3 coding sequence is TGTGCCATCAGGGCCGCCGTAGTAGATAAGGGGAATATCTATGAGCAGTTCTTC. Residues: CAIRAAVVDKGNIYEQFF.

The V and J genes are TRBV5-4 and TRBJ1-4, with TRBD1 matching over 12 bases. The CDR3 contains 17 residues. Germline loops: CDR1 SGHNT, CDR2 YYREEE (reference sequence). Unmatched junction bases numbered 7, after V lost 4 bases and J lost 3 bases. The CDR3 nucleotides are TGTGCCAGCAGCACGGGACAGGGGGCGTTTTCTAATGAAAAACTGTTTTTT. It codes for CASSTGQGAFSNEKLFF.

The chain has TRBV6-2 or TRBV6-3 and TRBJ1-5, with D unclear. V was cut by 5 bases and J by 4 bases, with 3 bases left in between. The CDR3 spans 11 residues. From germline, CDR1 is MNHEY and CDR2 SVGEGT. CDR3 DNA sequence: TGTGCCAGCAGTACTAATCAGCCCCAGCATTTT. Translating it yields CASSTNQPQHF.

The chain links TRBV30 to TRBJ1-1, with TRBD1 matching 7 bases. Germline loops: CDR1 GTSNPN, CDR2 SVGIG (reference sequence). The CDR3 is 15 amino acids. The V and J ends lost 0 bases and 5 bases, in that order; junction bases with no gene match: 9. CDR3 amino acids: CAWSVGPGGWTEAFF. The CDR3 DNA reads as TGTGCCTGGAGTGTAGGTCCAGGGGGTTGGACTGAAGCTTTCTTT. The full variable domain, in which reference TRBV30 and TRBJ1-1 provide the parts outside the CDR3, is SQTIHQWPATLVQPVGSPLSLECTVEGTSNPNLYWYRQAAGRGLQLLFYSVGIGQISSEVPQNLSASRPQDRQFILSSKKLLLSDSGFYLCAWSVGPGGWTEAFFGQGTRLTVV.

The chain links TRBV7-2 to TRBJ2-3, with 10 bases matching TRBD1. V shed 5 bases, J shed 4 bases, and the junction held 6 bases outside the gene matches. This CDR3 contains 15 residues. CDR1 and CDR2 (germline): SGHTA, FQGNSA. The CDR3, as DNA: TGTGCCAGCAGCCCCACCGGGACAGGGGCAGATACGCAGTATTTT. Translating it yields CASSPTGTGADTQYF.

CDR3 in amino acids: CASSLVRLRFGYTF. The CDR3 DNA reads TGTGCCAGCAGCCTGGTGCGTTTGAGGTTTGGCTACACCTTC. The chain links TRBV28 to TRBJ1-2; the D is unclear. Trimming cost V 6 bases and J 7 bases, with 18 bases left between them. In germline, CDR1 is MDHEN, CDR2 SYDVKM. The CDR3 spans 14 residues.

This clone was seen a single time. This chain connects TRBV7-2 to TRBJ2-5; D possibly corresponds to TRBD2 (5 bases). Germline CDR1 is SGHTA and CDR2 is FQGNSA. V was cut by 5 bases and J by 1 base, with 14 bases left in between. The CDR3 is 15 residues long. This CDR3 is CASSQSGASQETQYF. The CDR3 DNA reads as TGTGCCAGCAGCCAAAGCGGAGCGTCCCAAGAGACCCAGTACTTC.

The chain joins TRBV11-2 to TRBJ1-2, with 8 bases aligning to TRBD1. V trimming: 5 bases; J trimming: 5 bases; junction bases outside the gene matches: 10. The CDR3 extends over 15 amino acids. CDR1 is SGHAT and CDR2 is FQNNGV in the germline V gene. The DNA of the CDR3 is TGTGCCAGCAGCCCCTGGGACAGGCGCGGGTATGGCTACACCTTC. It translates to CASSPWDRRGYGYTF.

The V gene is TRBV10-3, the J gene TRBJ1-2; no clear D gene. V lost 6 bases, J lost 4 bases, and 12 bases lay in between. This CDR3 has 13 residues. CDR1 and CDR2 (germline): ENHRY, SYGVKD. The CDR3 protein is CAISADNLYGYTF. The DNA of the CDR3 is TGTGCCATCAGCGCCGACAATCTCTATGGCTACACCTTC.

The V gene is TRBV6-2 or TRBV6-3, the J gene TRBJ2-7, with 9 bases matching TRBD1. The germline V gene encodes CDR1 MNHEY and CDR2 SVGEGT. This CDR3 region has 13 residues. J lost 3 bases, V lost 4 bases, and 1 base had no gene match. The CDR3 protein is CASSLGQGYEQYF. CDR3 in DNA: TGTGCCAGCAGTTTGGGACAGGGCTACGAGCAGTACTTC.

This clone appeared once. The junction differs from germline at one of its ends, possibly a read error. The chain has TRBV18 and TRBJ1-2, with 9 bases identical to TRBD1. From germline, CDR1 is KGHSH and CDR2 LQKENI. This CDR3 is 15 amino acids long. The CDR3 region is CAGSPRQQGANGYTF. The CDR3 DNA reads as TGTGCCGGCTCACCGCGTCAACAGGGGGCCAATGGCTACACCTTC.

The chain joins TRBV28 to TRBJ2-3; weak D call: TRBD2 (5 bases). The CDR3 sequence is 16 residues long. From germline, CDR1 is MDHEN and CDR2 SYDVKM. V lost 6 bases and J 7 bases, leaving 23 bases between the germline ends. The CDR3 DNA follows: TGTGCCAGCAGCGACCTTACGGGAAGGGTCGTGAATACGCAGTATTTT. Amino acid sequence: CASSDLTGRVVNTQYF.

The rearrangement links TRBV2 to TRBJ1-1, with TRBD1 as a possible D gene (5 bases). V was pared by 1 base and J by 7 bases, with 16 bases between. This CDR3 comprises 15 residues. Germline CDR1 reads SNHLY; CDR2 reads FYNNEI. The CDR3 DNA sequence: TGTGCCAGCAGTGAAGGGGAACTTCGGCAGGGTGAAGCTTTCTTT. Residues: CASSEGELRQGEAFF.

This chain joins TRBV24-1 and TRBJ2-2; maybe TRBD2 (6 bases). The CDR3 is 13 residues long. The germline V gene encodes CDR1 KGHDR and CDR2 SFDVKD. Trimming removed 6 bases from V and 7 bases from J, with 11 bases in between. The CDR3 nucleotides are TGTGCCACCAGTAGGGAGGCCAGCGGGGAGCTGTTTTTT. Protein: CATSREASGELFF.